This T cell receptor (beta chain) emerged from a study of Ad26.COV2.S vaccination and SARS-CoV-2 variants. The wider study: Dosing was one shot or two shots 56 days apart.

Only in-frame clones appear in the TCRdb table, and some are missing; sequencing was by immunoSEQ multiplex PCR. The sample carries a few hundred thousand clones, roughly 87% recorded once. Sample treatment: approximately 18 received Ad26.COV2.S at low or high dose, single or two shots; about 5 received placebo; per-sample allocation not given. The investigators took samples on day 63 after the first vaccine or placebo injection. Cohort 1b enrolled adults aged 18-55 years in Boston. Worth noting for this clone: Its antigen remains unknown.

General study findings and limits: It was reported that spike-specific CD8+ and CD4+ T cell responses were substantially broad after vaccination. Total T cell responses may have been underestimated by the TCR breadth and depth analyses.

CDR1 and CDR2 from the germline V gene are SGHAT and FQNNGV. The CDR3 runs to 13 residues. Trimming removed 1 base at V and 4 bases at J, with 7 bases between. J is TRBJ1-1 and V is TRBV11-2; maybe TRBD1 (5 bases). The starting material was peripheral blood, obtained in a trial of Ad26.COV2.S vaccine versus placebo. The sequence came from a person between 18 and 60 years old who received the Ad26.COV2.S COVID-19 vaccine or a placebo. The CDR3 DNA follows: TGTGCCAGCAGCTTAGCGGGGACCACTGAAGCTTTCTTT. Its protein is CASSLAGTTEAFF.